Listed here are 13 T cell receptor beta chains from one sample, sequenced in a study of CD8+CD57+ T cells in acquired aplastic anemia. It was patients with CD8+CD57+ cell expansion by flow cytometry who were chosen for sequencing. The TCR beta profiling, which covered VDJ combination and CDR3 sequence, was carried out using genomic DNA as the template. TCRdb fed the reads into MiXCR, producing one record per CDR3 protein. The data contain roughly 180,000 distinct CDR3 sequences, roughly 50% of them seen just once; the ten biggest clones take up over 10%. The sample consisted of sorted CD4+, CD8+, or CD8+CD57+ T cells (not recorded which) from PBMCs. These TCRs come from a human donor with aplastic anemia.

This chain uses TRBV7-2 with TRBJ2-1, with 12 bases identical to TRBD1. CDR1 and CDR2 from the germline V gene are SGHTA and FQGNSA. The CDR3 is 16 amino acids. Trimming took 0 bases from V and 7 from J; bases not matched to a gene: 4. Here the CDR3 DNA reads TGTGCCAGCAGCTTAGCCAGGGACAGGGGGCGTAATGAGCAGTTCTTC. This sequence encodes CASSLARDRGRNEQFF. Together with reference TRBV7-2 and TRBJ2-1, the CDR3 gives the full variable domain: GAGVSQSPSNKVTEKGKDVELRCDPISGHTALYWYRQSLGQGLEFLIYFQGNSAPDKSGLPSDRFSAERTGGSVSTLTIQRTQQEDSAVYLCASSLARDRGRNEQFFGPGTRLTVL.

This clonotype was seen a handful of times. This chain uses TRBV7-8 with TRBJ1-1, with D unresolved. Germline V gene lookup returns CDR1 SGHVS and CDR2 FQNEAQ. V was cut by 1 base and J by 1 base, with 7 bases left in between. The CDR3 has 14 residues. Here the CDR3 DNA reads TGTGCCAGCAGCTTAGTGTTCGGGAACACTGAAGCTTTCTTT. It is translated as CASSLVFGNTEAFF.

The chain couples TRBV2 to TRBJ2-6, with 7 bases matching TRBD1. Germline-derived CDR1 and CDR2 are SNHLY and FYNNEI. With V trimmed by 7 bases and J by 2 bases, 5 bases remained unmatched. The CDR3 has 15 residues. The CDR3 protein is CASKTQGAGANVLTF. CDR3 nucleotides: TGTGCCAGCAAGACTCAGGGGGCTGGGGCCAACGTCCTGACTTTC.

The rearrangement uses TRBV7-3 and TRBJ2-5, with D perhaps matching TRBD1 (5 bases). In germline, CDR1 is SGHTA, CDR2 FQGTGA. Trimming removed 3 bases from V and 1 base from J, with 6 bases in between. CDR3 length equals 13 residues. The CDR3 region is CASSFDSQETQYF. CDR3 DNA: TGTGCCAGCAGCTTTGACAGCCAAGAGACCCAGTACTTC.

This clonotype was counted ten times or more. The chain joins TRBV7-2 to TRBJ2-3; 12 nucleotides align to TRBD2. Trimming took 5 bases from V and 6 from J; bases not matched to a gene: 9. The CDR3 is 16 residues long. Germline values: CDR1 SGHTA, CDR2 FQGNSA. CDR3 nucleotide sequence: TGTGCCAGCAGCCGAAAACTAGCGGGGGGCCTGGATACGCAGTATTTT. It translates to CASSRKLAGGLDTQYF.

The J gene is TRBJ2-2, the V gene TRBV6-1; TRBD1 agrees at 7 bases. CDR1 and CDR2 from the germline V gene are MNHNS and SASEGT. This CDR3 spans 17 amino acids. The V segment lost 5 bases and the J segment 3 bases; nucleotides outside the gene matches: 12. The CDR3 region has the DNA TGTGCCAGCAGTCCCTATGGACAGGCCTCCGACACCGGGGAGCTGTTTTTT. It codes for CASSPYGQASDTGELFF.

The chain has TRBV2 and TRBJ1-2; D is ambiguous. V lost 2 bases, J lost 1 base, and 8 bases lay in between. This CDR3 has 14 amino acids. Germline CDR1 reads SNHLY; CDR2 reads FYNNEI. The CDR3 DNA sequence: TGTGCCAGCAGTGAATTAGCGGTTAACTATGGCTACACCTTC. It is translated as CASSELAVNYGYTF.

This clonotype was observed many times. This chain connects TRBV19 to TRBJ1-3; D is ambiguous. The V gene lost 3 bases and the J gene lost 0 bases, with 9 bases spanning the gap. This CDR3 is built from 15 residues. Germline V lookup: CDR1 LNHDA, CDR2 SQIVND (reference sequence). DNA for the CDR3: TGTGCCAGTAGTATGCTCGAAACCTCTGGAAACACCATATATTTT. Its protein is CASSMLETSGNTIYF.

This clonotype showed up many times. The rearrangement links TRBV7-3 to TRBJ1-1; tentative D call: TRBD1 (5 bases). This CDR3 is 13 amino acids long. The V gene's germline CDR1 is SGHTA and CDR2 FQGTGA. V was clipped by 5 bases and J by 2 bases, with 9 bases between them. Here the CDR3 reads CASSIQGNTEAFF. Written as DNA, the CDR3 is TGTGCCAGCAGCATCCAGGGTAACACTGAAGCTTTCTTT.

The J gene is TRBJ1-1, the V gene TRBV7-9, with D perhaps TRBD1 (5 bases). Germline CDR1 and CDR2: SEHNR and FQNEAQ (reference sequence). The V end was cut by 3 bases, the J end by 6 bases, with 11 bases between. The CDR3 contains 13 residues. The CDR3, as DNA: TGTGCCAGCAGCTTGGACGGGGCGCCTGAAGCTTTCTTT. Amino acids: CASSLDGAPEAFF.

This clonotype was detected only a few times. The chain recombines TRBV11-1 with TRBJ2-3; D is perhaps TRBD2 (5 bases). The CDR3 has 19 amino acids. The V end was cut by 4 bases, the J end by 0 bases, with 23 bases between. Germline V gives CDR1 SGHAT, CDR2 FQDESV (reference sequence). The CDR3 sequence: CASSSRPSSQHASTDTQYF. The CDR3 DNA follows: TGTGCCAGCAGCTCGAGACCTAGCAGTCAACACGCTAGCACAGATACGCAGTATTTT.

This clonotype was observed at least ten times. The chain employs TRBV20-1 and TRBJ2-3, with 10 bases identical to TRBD1. Germline lookup yields CDR1 DFQATT and CDR2 SNEGSKA (reference sequence). The CDR3 consists of 13 residues. With 4 bases clipped from V and 8 bases from J, the junction kept 6 bases outside the gene matches. CDR3 in amino acids: CSANDRGQGTQYF. In DNA form, the CDR3 reads TGCAGTGCTAACGACAGGGGGCAGGGTACGCAGTATTTT.

The chain uses TRBV20-1 and TRBJ2-3; D possibly uses TRBD1 or TRBD2 (6 bases each). CDR1 is DFQATT and CDR2 is SNEGSKA in the germline V gene (reference sequence). The CDR3 length is 11 residues. Trimming took off 5 bases at V and 6 bases at J, with 9 bases between the two ends. CDR3 DNA sequence: TGCAGTGCTCAGGGGAGGGATACGCAGTATTTT. Encoded protein: CSAQGRDTQYF.